The 6 T cell receptor beta chains listed next were all sequenced from one sample in a study of T cell changes during pregnancy in multiple sclerosis. Measured with immunoSEQ multiplex PCR; TCRdb has only the in-frame clones, and not every one. Seen here are about 44,000 clones, roughly 92% observed once, and the top ten hold roughly 0.7%. Sequenced material: CD4+ T cells from peripheral blood mononuclear cells, taken in the first trimester of pregnancy. The receptors derive from a female donor with multiple sclerosis, enrolled in a pregnancy study.

The chain recombines TRBV4-3 with TRBJ2-1; 11 nucleotides match TRBD2. The junction had 6 bases not matched to a gene; V was cut back by 6 bases and J by 5 bases. In germline, CDR1 is LGHNA, CDR2 YSLEER. CDR3 length: 15 residues. CDR3 sequence reads: CASSRTSGPNNEQFF. The CDR3 DNA reads TGCGCCAGCAGTCGGACTAGCGGGCCGAACAATGAGCAGTTCTTC.

The genes are TRBV28 and TRBJ1-5; D might be TRBD1 (6 bases). The CDR3 length is 15 residues. CDR1 and CDR2 (germline): MDHEN, SYDVKM. V lost 7 bases to trimming and J lost 0 bases, with 13 bases between them. CDR3 bases: TGTGCCAGCACTCGGGGGGGCAATAGCAATCAGCCCCAGCATTTT. The encoded protein is CASTRGGNSNQPQHF. The whole variable domain, filled in from reference TRBV28 and TRBJ1-5, reads DVKVTQSSRYLVKRTGEKVFLECVQDMDHENMFWYRQDPGLGLRLIYFSYDVKMKEKGDIPEGYSVSREKKERFSLILESASTNQTSMYLCASTRGGNSNQPQHFGDGTRLSIL.

The V and J genes are TRBV11-1 and TRBJ2-5; D is perhaps TRBD2 (6 bases). The CDR3 is 16 residues long. Germline V gene lookup returns CDR1 SGHAT and CDR2 FQDESV (reference sequence). V lost 3 bases and J 3 bases, leaving 17 bases between the germline ends. The CDR3 is CASSFGTGRTEETQYF. In DNA, the CDR3 is TGTGCCAGCAGCTTCGGGACTGGCAGAACTGAAGAGACCCAGTACTTC.

The V gene is TRBV7-6, the J gene TRBJ2-7; 12 bases fit TRBD1. This CDR3 contains 15 residues. V was clipped by 1 base and J by 7 bases; unmatched bases: 5. CDR1 and CDR2 (germline): SGHVS, FNYEAQ. The CDR3 spells CASSLGGQGAGEQYF. The CDR3 DNA is TGTGCCAGCAGCTTAGGGGGACAGGGGGCAGGTGAGCAGTACTTC.

This chain joins TRBV10-3 and TRBJ2-1; D remains unclear. CDR1 ENHRY and CDR2 SYGVKD come from the germline V gene. This CDR3 spans 13 amino acids. Trimming pared 6 bases from V and 8 bases from J, leaving 14 bases between. DNA of the CDR3: TGTGCCATCAGCGATTCCCTAGTCTATGAGCAGTTCTTC. This translates into CAISDSLVYEQFF.

This chain links TRBV30 with TRBJ1-3, with D uncertain. Per the germline V gene, CDR1 is GTSNPN and CDR2 is SVGIG (reference sequence). The V end lost 4 bases, the J end lost 1 base, and 8 bases lay between the germline ends. This CDR3 is 13 amino acids long. This chain's CDR3 is CAWKTGSGNTIYF. The CDR3 bases are TGTGCCTGGAAAACGGGGTCTGGAAACACCATATATTTT.